This T cell receptor (beta chain) was captured in a study of OX40 agonist ivuxolimab in advanced cancers. Across the whole study: The treatment was a fully human IgG2 OX40 agonist, ivuxolimab. The group had a mean age of around 60 years, ranged from roughly 23 to 90, and was 80% to 85% male.

On this clone: The antigen is not known.

Sampling times: baseline, cycle 4 day 1, cycle 7 day 1. Overall study results and limits: In the 0.1 to 3.0 mg/kg range, CD4+ and CD8+ blood T cells had expanded clonally by week 6.

CDR1 is SGHNT and CDR2 is YENEEA in the germline V gene. V was clipped by 4 bases and J by 4 bases, with 12 bases between them. The CDR3 is made up of 14 amino acids. TCRdb's table, derived via immunoSEQ multiplex PCR, lists solely in-frame clones and lacks some. The sample includes around 30,000 clones, approximately 90% seen only once; the top ten take less than 30%. This sample comprised CD4+ or CD8+ T cells sorted from blood, obtained in a trial of the OX40 agonist ivuxolimab. The sequence was obtained from an adult with an advanced solid tumor such as melanoma, head and neck, liver or kidney cancer. The chain has TRBV11-3 and TRBJ2-3; D is undetermined. CDR3 sequence: CASSSSLDADTQYF. The CDR3 DNA sequence: TGTGCCAGCAGCTCCTCTTTGGACGCAGATACGCAGTATTTT.